These T cell receptor beta chains were read from a single sample in a study of shared clonotypes between healthy human individuals. TCRdb keeps only in-frame clones here, not all; method: immunoSEQ multiplex PCR. The table records about 2.1 million clones, around 93% of them present only once. The sequencing sample was made of naive CD8+ T cells from PBMCs. The receptors come from a man younger than 35 in good health. Some clones in this sample may be carry-over from other donors' samples. Both conserved end residues are part of each CDR3. The order of the fields is CDR3 DNA, CDR3 protein, V gene, J gene, clone size, D gene. A D gene is named only where the DNA matches it firmly. Not every row has a clone size; where given, it reads once, few, many or a size class.

cdr3_nt: TGCGCCAGCAGCTATGGACAGGGGAACACTGAAGCTTTCTTT
cdr3_aa: CASSYGQGNTEAFF
v_call: TRBV4-1
j_call: TRBJ1-1
clone_size: NA
d_call: TRBD1

cdr3_nt: TGTGCCAGCAGTTTACCCCAGTACTTC
cdr3_aa: CASSLPQYF
v_call: TRBV27
j_call: TRBJ2-5
clone_size: NA
d_call: NA

cdr3_nt: TGTGCCAGCAGCTCTGGGGCATCGCAGGGGCCCCAGCATTTT
cdr3_aa: CASSSGASQGPQHF
v_call: TRBV5-8
j_call: TRBJ1-5
clone_size: NA
d_call: NA

cdr3_nt: TGTGCCAGCAATTTCGCCGGGAGGGCCGACGGGGAGCTGTTTTTT
cdr3_aa: CASNFAGRADGELFF
v_call: TRBV28
j_call: TRBJ2-2
clone_size: once
d_call: TRBD2

cdr3_nt: TGTGCCAGCAGCTTGCAGGGGGCCACCTACGAGCAGTACTTC
cdr3_aa: CASSLQGATYEQYF
v_call: TRBV5-4
j_call: TRBJ2-7
clone_size: NA
d_call: TRBD1

cdr3_nt: TGTGCCAGCAGCAGGGGCCCCCCAGGGGGCTTCAATCAGCCCCAGCATTTT
cdr3_aa: CASSRGPPGGFNQPQHF
v_call: TRBV2
j_call: TRBJ1-5
clone_size: NA
d_call: TRBD1

cdr3_nt: TGTGCCAGCAGAAGTTGGACTAGCGGGGACACAGATACGCAGTATTTT
cdr3_aa: CASRSWTSGDTDTQYF
v_call: TRBV7-9
j_call: TRBJ2-3
clone_size: NA
d_call: TRBD2

cdr3_nt: TGTGCCAGCAGTTTAAGTGCTGGGGCTTACGAGCAGTACTTC
cdr3_aa: CASSLSAGAYEQYF
v_call: TRBV6-5
j_call: TRBJ2-7
clone_size: NA
d_call: NA

cdr3_nt: TGTGCCAGCAGTTACAATCGGCTAGCGGGAGAGTTTGAGCAGTACTTC
cdr3_aa: CASSYNRLAGEFEQYF
v_call: TRBV6-5
j_call: TRBJ2-7
clone_size: NA
d_call: TRBD2

cdr3_nt: TGTGCCAGCAGTGAAATCAGTCCTAATGAGCAGTTCTTC
cdr3_aa: CASSEISPNEQFF
v_call: TRBV2
j_call: TRBJ2-1
clone_size: NA
d_call: NA

cdr3_nt: TGCGCCAGCAGCCAAGAAGGAAGGGACATTAGTCAGCCCCAGCATTTT
cdr3_aa: CASSQEGRDISQPQHF
v_call: TRBV4-1
j_call: TRBJ1-5
clone_size: once
d_call: NA

cdr3_nt: TGTGCCAGCAGTGACCGGACTCTTACCTACGAGCAGTACTTC
cdr3_aa: CASSDRTLTYEQYF
v_call: TRBV6-1
j_call: TRBJ2-7
clone_size: NA
d_call: NA

cdr3_nt: TGTGCCAGCAGCTTCCAGACTGCCCACGGCTACACCTTC
cdr3_aa: CASSFQTAHGYTF
v_call: TRBV7-6
j_call: TRBJ1-2
clone_size: NA
d_call: NA

cdr3_nt: TGTGCCACCGAAAATCCCCGGGCCGCAGATACGCAGTATTTT
cdr3_aa: CATENPRAADTQYF
v_call: TRBV28
j_call: TRBJ2-3
clone_size: NA
d_call: NA

cdr3_nt: TGTGCCAGCAGCTTAGGAGGGACCTTTGTCGGCTACACCTTC
cdr3_aa: CASSLGGTFVGYTF
v_call: TRBV7-2
j_call: TRBJ1-2
clone_size: NA
d_call: NA

cdr3_nt: TGTGCCAGCAGCCAAGGACTAGCGGGGGAGCAGTACTTC
cdr3_aa: CASSQGLAGEQYF
v_call: TRBV4-2
j_call: TRBJ2-7
clone_size: NA
d_call: TRBD2

cdr3_nt: TGTGCCACCCTCATGGGGGGCACGGAGACCCAGTACTTC
cdr3_aa: CATLMGGTETQYF
v_call: TRBV28
j_call: TRBJ2-5
clone_size: NA
d_call: NA

cdr3_nt: TGTGCCAGCAGTTTACGGGTTGGTGGTGTCACCGGGGAGCTGTTTTTT
cdr3_aa: CASSLRVGGVTGELFF
v_call: TRBV27
j_call: TRBJ2-2
clone_size: NA
d_call: NA

cdr3_nt: TGCAGCGGGGACTACAATGAGCAGTTCTTC
cdr3_aa: CSGDYNEQFF
v_call: TRBV29-1
j_call: TRBJ2-1
clone_size: NA
d_call: NA

cdr3_nt: TGTGCCAGCAGTTACTCGAGCAGGGTGCCCAAAAACATTCAGTACTTC
cdr3_aa: CASSYSSRVPKNIQYF
v_call: TRBV6-5
j_call: TRBJ2-4
clone_size: NA
d_call: NA

cdr3_nt: TGTGCCAGCAGCTTAGGGGGACAGGGAATATTCCACGAGCAGTACTTC
cdr3_aa: CASSLGGQGIFHEQYF
v_call: TRBV11-2
j_call: TRBJ2-7
clone_size: NA
d_call: TRBD1

cdr3_nt: TGTGCCATCAGTGAGCCGGGACTAGCGGGAGGGCCAGGATCAGATACGCAGTATTTT
cdr3_aa: CAISEPGLAGGPGSDTQYF
v_call: TRBV10-3
j_call: TRBJ2-3
clone_size: NA
d_call: TRBD2

cdr3_nt: TGTGCCAGCACGAGCTCTGGGAATGAGCAGTTCTTC
cdr3_aa: CASTSSGNEQFF
v_call: TRBV27
j_call: TRBJ2-1
clone_size: NA
d_call: NA

cdr3_nt: TGTGCCAGCAGCTTGGGACAGGGGGCTTCTTTAATACTACAGCCCCAGCATTTT
cdr3_aa: CASSLGQGASLILQPQHF
v_call: TRBV11-2
j_call: TRBJ1-5
clone_size: NA
d_call: TRBD1

cdr3_nt: TGCGCCAGCAGCTTGGGACTGGGCAATGAGCAGTTCTTC
cdr3_aa: CASSLGLGNEQFF
v_call: TRBV5-1
j_call: TRBJ2-1
clone_size: NA
d_call: NA

cdr3_nt: TGTGCCAGCAGCCACACGGCAGGCAGCTCCTACGAGCAGTACTTC
cdr3_aa: CASSHTAGSSYEQYF
v_call: TRBV7-8
j_call: TRBJ2-7
clone_size: NA
d_call: NA

cdr3_nt: TGTGCCAGCAGTTGGGCTAGCGGGCCTGATGAGCAGTTCTTC
cdr3_aa: CASSWASGPDEQFF
v_call: TRBV6-6
j_call: TRBJ2-1
clone_size: NA
d_call: TRBD2

cdr3_nt: TGTGCCAGCAGGCCCGTGAGGGCTGACTATGGCTACACCTTC
cdr3_aa: CASRPVRADYGYTF
v_call: TRBV7-9
j_call: TRBJ1-2
clone_size: NA
d_call: NA

cdr3_nt: TGTGCCAGCAGCACCCAGACAGGGACCTACGAGCAGTACTTC
cdr3_aa: CASSTQTGTYEQYF
v_call: TRBV5-6
j_call: TRBJ2-7
clone_size: NA
d_call: TRBD1

cdr3_nt: TGTGCCAGCAGTGCTAGCGGGGGGCACAATGAGCAGTTCTTC
cdr3_aa: CASSASGGHNEQFF
v_call: TRBV28
j_call: TRBJ2-1
clone_size: NA
d_call: TRBD2

cdr3_nt: TGTGCCAGCAGCTTATCGATGGCGGGAGGGCCTATGACAGATACGCAGTATTTT
cdr3_aa: CASSLSMAGGPMTDTQYF
v_call: TRBV7-8
j_call: TRBJ2-3
clone_size: NA
d_call: TRBD2

cdr3_nt: TGTGCCAGCAGCTGGACTAGCGGATCCACAGATACGCAGTATTTT
cdr3_aa: CASSWTSGSTDTQYF
v_call: TRBV7-6
j_call: TRBJ2-3
clone_size: NA
d_call: TRBD2

cdr3_nt: TGTGCCAGCAGCCCGGACAGCTACTACTCCTACGAGCAGTACTTC
cdr3_aa: CASSPDSYYSYEQYF
v_call: TRBV27
j_call: TRBJ2-7
clone_size: NA
d_call: NA

cdr3_nt: TGTGCCAGCAGTCAGGGGGATCAAACCCCCTACGAGCAGTACTTC
cdr3_aa: CASSQGDQTPYEQYF
v_call: TRBV2
j_call: TRBJ2-7
clone_size: once
d_call: TRBD1

cdr3_nt: TGTGCCAGCAGCCCTGAGGCCTGGGGGACGGGGTTCTTC
cdr3_aa: CASSPEAWGTGFF
v_call: TRBV7-9
j_call: TRBJ2-1
clone_size: NA
d_call: NA

cdr3_nt: TGTGCCAGCAGCCAAGGGGGTTACGGGTCTAATGAAAAACTGTTTTTT
cdr3_aa: CASSQGGYGSNEKLFF
v_call: TRBV7-9
j_call: TRBJ1-4
clone_size: NA
d_call: NA

cdr3_nt: TGCGCCAGCAGCCACCCGGGGGGGAACAATGAGCAGTTCTTC
cdr3_aa: CASSHPGGNNEQFF
v_call: TRBV4-1
j_call: TRBJ2-1
clone_size: NA
d_call: TRBD2

cdr3_nt: TGTGCCAGCAGTTCCCGAGGGGCCCTTCGTACGCAGTATTTT
cdr3_aa: CASSSRGALRTQYF
v_call: TRBV6-1
j_call: TRBJ2-3
clone_size: NA
d_call: NA

cdr3_nt: TGTGCCAGCAGTTTATGGAGAGAATCAAATCAGCCCCAGCATTTT
cdr3_aa: CASSLWRESNQPQHF
v_call: TRBV28
j_call: TRBJ1-5
clone_size: NA
d_call: NA

cdr3_nt: TGTGCCAGCAGCTTAGTGAGGGGGGCCCCCTACGAGCAGTACTTC
cdr3_aa: CASSLVRGAPYEQYF
v_call: TRBV7-9
j_call: TRBJ2-7
clone_size: NA
d_call: NA

cdr3_nt: TGTGCCAGAGACCCACAGGGCGTAGGGGATGAGCAGTTCTTC
cdr3_aa: CARDPQGVGDEQFF
v_call: TRBV2
j_call: TRBJ2-1
clone_size: NA
d_call: NA

cdr3_nt: TGCGCCAGCAGCTTCACCCGGGGGGCCCGGGAGACCCAGTACTTC
cdr3_aa: CASSFTRGARETQYF
v_call: TRBV5-1
j_call: TRBJ2-5
clone_size: NA
d_call: NA

cdr3_nt: TGCAGCGTTGTGGACGGGAGCTCCTACGAGCAGTACTTC
cdr3_aa: CSVVDGSSYEQYF
v_call: TRBV29-1
j_call: TRBJ2-7
clone_size: once
d_call: NA

cdr3_nt: TGTGCCACCAGCAGCCCTGGAGAGGGTGTTGAAAAACTGTTTTTT
cdr3_aa: CATSSPGEGVEKLFF
v_call: TRBV15
j_call: TRBJ1-4
clone_size: NA
d_call: NA